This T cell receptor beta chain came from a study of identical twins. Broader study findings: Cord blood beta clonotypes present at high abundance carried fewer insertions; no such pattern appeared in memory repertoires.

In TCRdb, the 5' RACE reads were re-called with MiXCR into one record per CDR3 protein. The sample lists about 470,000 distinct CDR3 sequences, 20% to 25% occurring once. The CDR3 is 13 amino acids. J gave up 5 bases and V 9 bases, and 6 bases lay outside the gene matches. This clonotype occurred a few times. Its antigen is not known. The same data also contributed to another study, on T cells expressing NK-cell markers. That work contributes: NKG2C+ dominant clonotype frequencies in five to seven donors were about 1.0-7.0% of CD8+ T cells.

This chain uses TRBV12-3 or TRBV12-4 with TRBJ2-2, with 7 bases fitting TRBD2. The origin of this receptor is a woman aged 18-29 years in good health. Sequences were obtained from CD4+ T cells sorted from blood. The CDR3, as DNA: TGTGCCAGTGGGGGGGGGACGACCGGGGAGCTGTTTTTT. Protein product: CASGGGTTGELFF.